These 10 T cell receptor beta chains came from one sample sequenced in a study of radiotherapy plus CTLA-4 blockade in lung cancer. TCRdb's copy holds only in-frame clones and misses some; the assay was immunoSEQ multiplex PCR. The sample records over 60,000 clones, roughly 91% being singletons. This sample comprised peripheral blood, obtained from a patient treated with radiotherapy plus ipilimumab. The receptors come from a human donor with non-small cell lung cancer that progressed on radiotherapy plus ipilimumab.

The chain recombines TRBV7-9 with TRBJ2-7; no clear D. CDR1 and CDR2 from the germline V gene are SEHNR and FQNEAQ (reference sequence). CDR3 length equals 13 residues. Trimming took off 0 bases at V and 0 bases at J, with 3 bases between the two ends. The CDR3 DNA reads as TGTGCCAGCAGCTTAGCTAACTCCTACGAGCAGTACGTC. Translating it yields CASSLANSYEQYV.

The chain has TRBV9 and TRBJ2-5, with D possibly matching TRBD2 (5 bases). V shed 0 bases and J shed 0 bases, with 12 bases lying between them. The germline gives CDR1 SGDLS, CDR2 YYNGEE. CDR3 size: 16 residues. CDR3 coding DNA: TGTGCCAGCAGCGTAGTGGGGAGAACGGACCAAGAGACCCAGTACTTC. Its translation is CASSVVGRTDQETQYF.

For the CDR3, the DNA is TGCGCCAGCAGCTTAAGCAGCGGCACAGATACGCAGTATTTT. It translates to CASSLSSGTDTQYF. The chain is built from TRBV5-1 and TRBJ2-3; D is unclear. The V gene's germline CDR1 is SGHRS and CDR2 YFSETQ. The CDR3 is 14 residues long. The V and J ends lost 2 bases and 1 base respectively, with 8 bases between them.

The rearrangement uses TRBV18 and TRBJ1-1, with D maybe TRBD1 (5 bases). Germline V lookup: CDR1 KGHSH, CDR2 LQKENI. Trimming shortened V by 0 bases and J by 4 bases, and 15 bases separated the two germline ends. The CDR3 extends over 16 amino acids. CDR3 nucleotide sequence: TGTGCCAGCTCACCACCTGGCGGGGGGATGAGCACTGAAGCTTTCTTT. Amino acids: CASSPPGGGMSTEAFF.

The chain uses TRBV21-1 and TRBJ1-5; the table names TRBD1, a call not compared with the DNA. TRBV21-1 constitutes a pseudogene. The CDR3 extends over 15 amino acids. The CDR3 DNA reads TGTGCCAGCAGCAAAGAGGACATCTCCAATCAGCCCCAGCATTTT. Its translation: CASSKEDISNQPQHF.

This sequence joins TRBV6-5 and TRBJ1-1, with D unclear. Per germline, CDR1 MNHEY and CDR2 SVGAGI. Trimming cost V 1 base and J 2 bases, with 5 bases left between them. The CDR3 spans 13 residues. The CDR3 spells CASSYWENTEAFF. CDR3 nucleotide sequence: TGTGCCAGCAGTTACTGGGAAAACACTGAAGCTTTCTTT.

This clone was recorded once. This chain connects TRBV5-6 to TRBJ2-1; no clear D gene. Germline values: CDR1 SGHDT, CDR2 YYEEEE. This CDR3 is built from 11 residues. The V end lost 4 bases, the J end lost 10 bases, and 9 bases lay between the germline ends. DNA for the CDR3: TGTGCCAGCAGCCAAATCCGGGAGCAGTTCTTC. It specifies CASSQIREQFF. The full variable domain, completed using reference TRBV5-6 and TRBJ2-1, is DAGVTQSPTHLIKTRGQQVTLRCSPKSGHDTVSWYQQALGQGPQFIFQYYEEEERQRGNFPDRFSGHQFPNYSSELNVNALLLGDSALYLCASSQIREQFFGPGTRLTVL.

The V call is TRBV27, the J call TRBJ2-1, with 11 bases aligning to TRBD2. This CDR3 has 17 residues. V lost 5 bases and J lost 4; bases outside the gene matches: 10. The V gene's germline CDR1 is MNHEY and CDR2 SMNVEV (reference sequence). The CDR3 DNA is TGTGCCAGCAGTCCCCGGCTAGCGGGAGGAGGTTACAATGAGCAGTTCTTC. It encodes CASSPRLAGGGYNEQFF.

The V call is TRBV9, the J call TRBJ2-2; D unclear. This CDR3 has 12 amino acids. Germline V CDR1 and CDR2: SGDLS, YYNGEE. The V and J ends lost 3 bases and 7 bases respectively, with 7 bases between them. The CDR3 DNA sequence: TGTGCCAGCAGCGGGGAATTCGGGGAGCTGTTTTTT. It is translated as CASSGEFGELFF. The whole variable domain, remainder taken from reference TRBV9 and TRBJ2-2, is DSGVTQTPKHLITATGQRVTLRCSPRSGDLSVYWYQQSLDQGLQFLIQYYNGEERAKGNILERFSAQQFPDLHSELNLSSLELGDSALYFCASSGEFGELFFGEGSRLTVL.

A word on this clone: An end of the junction differs from the germline gene, which may be a read error. CDR3 residues: CASSLGTGGAGTRYF. The CDR3 region has the DNA TGTGCCAGCAGCTTAGGGACAGGGGGCGCAGGGACCCGGTACTTC. The gene calls are TRBV5-8 and TRBJ2-5; 12 bases map to TRBD1. This CDR3 spans 15 amino acids. Germline-derived CDR1 and CDR2 are SGHTS and YDEGEE.